This entry lists 8 T cell receptor beta chains sequenced from one sample in a study of blood T cell repertoires in COVID-19. Profiling relied on immunoSEQ multiplex PCR, and the TCRdb table lists in-frame clones only, not all of them. The table shows under 200,000 clones, with more than 75% occurring only once. Sequencing was performed on peripheral blood. These receptors came from a man aged 40-49 years with active or convalescent COVID-19.

V and J are TRBV7-9 and TRBJ2-1; maybe TRBD2 (7 bases). Germline CDR1 reads SEHNR; CDR2 reads FQNEAQ (reference sequence). CDR3 size: 15 residues. V was shortened by 5 bases and J by 9 bases, with 20 bases between the two germline ends. The CDR3: CASSIGTWAGAEQFF. In DNA, the CDR3 is TGTGCCAGCAGCATAGGGACATGGGCGGGAGCTGAGCAGTTCTTC.

The chain employs TRBV3-1 (or the pseudogene TRBV3-2) and TRBJ1-4; no clear D. Germline CDR1 LGHDT, CDR2 YNNKEL (reference sequence). V was shortened by 4 bases and J by 10 bases, with 16 bases between the two germline ends. This CDR3 has 14 amino acids. The CDR3 region is CASSRHGEEGKLFF. The CDR3 DNA reads as TGTGCCAGCAGCCGCCACGGGGAAGAGGGAAAACTGTTTTTT.

The V gene is TRBV5-1, the J gene TRBJ1-1; 7 bases agree with TRBD1. Germline CDR1 SGHRS, CDR2 YFSETQ. This CDR3 comprises 16 residues. The ends lost 0 bases at V and 2 bases at J; junction bases unmatched: 7. The CDR3 loop reads CASSLAGGQLNTEAFF. In DNA, the CDR3 is TGCGCCAGCAGCTTGGCAGGGGGACAACTAAACACTGAAGCTTTCTTT.

This sequence joins TRBV23-1 and TRBJ1-2; 10 bases are shared with TRBD1. TRBV23-1 qualifies as an ORF whose function is uncertain. The CDR3 runs to 19 residues. The V segment lost 0 bases and the J segment 4 bases; nucleotides outside the gene matches: 14. This CDR3 reads CASSQSQRTGGSLSYGYTF. The CDR3 DNA reads as TGCGCCAGCAGTCAATCGCAGAGGACAGGGGGATCTCTTAGCTATGGCTACACCTTC.

V and J are TRBV5-1 and TRBJ2-2; 7 bases agree with TRBD1. Germline V gene sequence: CDR1 SGHRS, CDR2 YFSETQ. J was trimmed by 5 bases and V by 0 bases; bases with no gene match: 7. There are 16 residues in the CDR3. The CDR3: CASSLVLDRKTGELFF. DNA for the CDR3: TGCGCCAGCAGCTTGGTCTTGGACAGGAAAACCGGGGAGCTGTTTTTT.

This chain links TRBV19 with TRBJ1-2, with 9 bases identical to TRBD1. The CDR3 is 15 residues long. V was pared by 3 bases and J by 4 bases, with 6 bases of the junction left unmatched. CDR1 and CDR2 from the germline V gene are LNHDA and SQIVND (reference sequence). CDR3 bases: TGTGCCAGTAGTATCGGCACAGGGGGCGTCTATGGCTACACCTTC. Protein: CASSIGTGGVYGYTF.

This chain joins TRBV4-1 and TRBJ1-4, with TRBD1 matching 9 bases. The ends lost 3 bases at V and 8 bases at J; junction bases unmatched: 7. Germline V lookup: CDR1 MGHRA, CDR2 YSYEKL. The CDR3 loop spans 15 amino acids. CDR3 sequence: CASSQTGQGSEKLFF. CDR3 nucleotides: TGCGCCAGCAGCCAGACGGGACAGGGCTCGGAAAAACTGTTTTTT.

In the case of this clone: In the same sample, other DNA sequences code for this CDR3. V usage is TRBV2 and J usage is TRBJ1-3, with D unresolved. Trimming pared 0 bases from V and 1 base from J, leaving 4 bases between. The germline V gene encodes CDR1 SNHLY and CDR2 FYNNEI. The CDR3 has 14 residues. CDR3 coding DNA: TGTGCCAGCAGTGAAGCTAGTTCTGGAAACACCATATATTTT. Its protein product is CASSEASSGNTIYF.